The 18 T cell receptor beta chains reported below all come from one sample, sequenced in a study of blood T cells in healthy people across ages. Next came a second PCR, run for about 6 to 12 cycles, which used a sample-barcoded 5' primer along with a J-beta primer mix. MiXCR, run by TCRdb on the 5' RACE reads, gives a single entry per CDR3 protein. The sample has 1,300,000 or so distinct CDR3 sequences, around 59% seen once. Sequenced material: blood. Receptor source: a man aged 18 to 30 in good health.

V gene TRBV6-5 combines with J gene TRBJ2-3, with D possibly TRBD1 on 6 matching bases. Germline lookup yields CDR1 MNHEY and CDR2 SVGAGI. Deletions cut 10 bases from V and 4 bases from J, with 21 bases between. This CDR3 is built from 15 residues. CDR3 DNA sequence: TGTGCCACCACCCCGGCCAGGGGCGTCGCAGATACGCAGTATTTT. Translation gives CATTPARGVADTQYF.

On this clonotype: This is likely a read error, given that the CDR3 carries no conserved phenylalanine or tryptophan at its end. The genes are TRBV3-1 and TRBJ2-5, with 8 bases identical to TRBD1. V shed 5 bases, J shed 2 bases, and the junction held 7 bases outside the gene matches. Germline V gene lookup returns CDR1 LGHDT and CDR2 YNNKEL (reference sequence). This CDR3 has 15 residues. In DNA, the CDR3 is TGTGCCAGCAGCTACCGGACAGGGAATCAAGAGACCCAGTACCTC. Its translation is CASSYRTGNQETQYL.

This chain links TRBV5-1 with TRBJ2-7, with D possibly being TRBD1 (5 bases). The CDR3 totals 14 residues. Between the trimmed V and J ends, which lost 4 bases and 3 bases, there was a span of 14 bases. Germline V gives CDR1 SGHRS, CDR2 YFSETQ. CDR3 in DNA: TGCGCCAGCAGCGTGCAGGGCAGGCACTACGAGCAGTACTTC. Translating it yields CASSVQGRHYEQYF.

The CDR3 nucleotides read TGCAGTGCTACTATGAACACTGAAGCTTTCTTT. The encoded protein is CSATMNTEAFF. This sequence joins TRBV20-1 and TRBJ1-1; D remains ambiguous. Germline CDR1 reads DFQATT; CDR2 reads SNEGSKA (reference sequence). This CDR3 comprises 11 residues. The germline V and J ends were trimmed by 4 bases and 0 bases, with 3 bases remaining between them.

The chain combines TRBV7-2 with TRBJ2-5; D is perhaps TRBD2 (5 bases). The DNA end is a closer match to TRBJ2-1, so the J assignment may be wrong. Germline assignment: CDR1 SGHTA and CDR2 FQGNSA. The CDR3 totals 16 residues. Here the CDR3 reads CASSPQERKRRETQFF. The CDR3 DNA reads as TGTGCCAGCAGCCCCCAAGAGCGCAAACGAAGGGAGACCCAGTTCTTC.

This chain connects TRBV2 to TRBJ2-3, with unresolved D. The CDR3 runs 16 residues. Trimming pared 6 bases from V and 0 bases from J, leaving 16 bases between. Germline V gives CDR1 SNHLY, CDR2 FYNNEI. This chain's CDR3 is CASRDRVWNSTDTQYF. CDR3 coding DNA: TGTGCCAGCAGGGACCGGGTGTGGAATAGCACAGATACGCAGTATTTT.

The gene calls are TRBV20-1 and TRBJ2-1, with D uncertain. The CDR3 totals 14 residues. CDR1 is DFQATT and CDR2 is SNEGSKA in the germline V gene (reference sequence). Between the trimmed V and J ends, which lost 5 bases and 4 bases, there was a span of 15 bases. In DNA form, the CDR3 reads TGCAGTGCTCTCGTAACGGGTGGTTACAATGAGCAGTTCTTC. This codes for CSALVTGGYNEQFF.

J is TRBJ2-1 and V is TRBV6-5; the D gene is possibly TRBD1 (6 bases). The J call is in doubt because the DNA end fits TRBJ2-7 better. This CDR3 is 16 amino acids long. The germline gives CDR1 MNHEY, CDR2 SVGAGI. The CDR3 region has the DNA TGTGCCAGCAGTCAGCTGACCCAACTAAGGGACAATGAGCAGTACTTC. Its translation: CASSQLTQLRDNEQYF.

The chain employs TRBV14 and TRBJ2-7, with TRBD2 matching 9 bases. Germline V gives CDR1 SGHDN, CDR2 FVKESK. Trimming took 1 base from V and 4 from J; bases not matched to a gene: 5. This CDR3 comprises 15 residues. CDR3 region: CASSQVLAGHYEQYF. The CDR3 DNA is TGTGCCAGCAGCCAAGTACTAGCGGGCCATTACGAGCAGTACTTC.

The chain uses TRBV7-9 and TRBJ2-1, with D maybe TRBD2 (6 bases). This CDR3 has 19 amino acids. Germline assignment: CDR1 SEHNR and CDR2 FQNEAQ (reference sequence). Deletions cut 1 base from V and 10 bases from J, with 29 bases between. CDR3 sequence reads: CASSLETGLAGRPLYEQFF. The DNA of the CDR3 is TGTGCCAGCAGCTTAGAAACGGGGTTGGCGGGACGCCCCCTCTACGAGCAGTTCTTC.

Only a few counts were recorded for this clonotype. The chain carries TRBV7-2 and TRBJ2-7; D is ambiguous. CDR1 and CDR2 (germline): SGHTA, FQGNSA. The CDR3 is made up of 12 amino acids. Trimming left V 3 bases short and J 5 bases short, with 8 bases between. CDR3 residues: CASSLNNNEQYF. The CDR3 nucleotides read TGTGCCAGCAGCTTGAACAACAACGAGCAGTACTTC. Variable domain in full (rest from reference TRBV7-2 and TRBJ2-7): GAGVSQSPSNKVTEKGKDVELRCDPISGHTALYWYRQSLGQGLEFLIYFQGNSAPDKSGLPSDRFSAERTGGSVSTLTIQRTQQEDSAVYLCASSLNNNEQYFGPGTRLTVT.

This chain connects TRBV6-2 or TRBV6-3 to TRBJ1-5; D gene unclear. Germline CDR1 and CDR2: MNHEY and SVGEGT. Trimming removed 8 bases from V and 2 bases from J, with 10 bases in between. The CDR3 runs to 13 residues. The CDR3 here is CASSVGGNQPQHF. The DNA of the CDR3 is TGTGCCAGCTCCGTCGGGGGCAATCAGCCCCAGCATTTT.

The chain joins TRBV25-1 to TRBJ2-7; D possibly corresponds to TRBD1 (5 bases). The CDR3 runs 13 residues. Germline CDR1 MGHDK, CDR2 SYGVNS. Trimming took off 6 bases at V and 6 bases at J, with 15 bases between the two ends. CDR3 nucleotide sequence: TGTGCCAGCAGCAAGGACACTCTGTCCGAGCAGTACTTC. It translates to CASSKDTLSEQYF.

The chain recombines TRBV4-1 with TRBJ1-3; no firm D call. The CDR3 totals 15 residues. From germline, CDR1 is MGHRA and CDR2 YSYEKL. Deletions cut 4 bases from V and 0 bases from J, with 10 bases between. CDR3 sequence reads: CASSPVGRSGNTIYF. CDR3 DNA: TGCGCCAGCAGCCCGGTAGGCCGCTCTGGAAACACCATATATTTT.

This clonotype has only one observation. This sequence joins TRBV29-1 and TRBJ2-3, with D possibly matching TRBD2 (6 bases). CDR1 is SQVTM, CDR2 ANQGSEA, per germline. The CDR3 contains 17 residues. V was shortened by 5 bases and J by 2 bases, with 23 bases between the two germline ends. CDR3 residues: CSVQSRLEGWATDTQYF. CDR3 sequence (DNA): TGCAGCGTTCAATCCCGACTAGAAGGGTGGGCCACAGATACGCAGTATTTT.

This clonotype was detected a few times. This chain uses TRBV5-1 with TRBJ1-2; possible D gene TRBD1, 6 bases. The CDR3 is made up of 15 amino acids. The germline V and J ends were trimmed by 6 bases and 2 bases, with 17 bases remaining between them. Per germline, CDR1 SGHRS and CDR2 YFSETQ. In nucleotides, the CDR3 is TGCGCCAGCACCCTTGGACGGGACACCAACTATGGCTACACCTTC. Translating it yields CASTLGRDTNYGYTF.

V usage is TRBV7-9 and J usage is TRBJ2-3, with TRBD2 identical over 9 bases. After removal of 4 bases from V and 9 bases from J, the junction contained 17 bases not matched to a gene. This CDR3 contains 17 residues. Germline values: CDR1 SEHNR, CDR2 FQNEAQ (reference sequence). The CDR3 loop is CASSSISPGLASDTQYF. In nucleotides, the CDR3 is TGTGCCAGCAGCTCGATTTCACCGGGACTAGCATCGGACACGCAGTATTTT.

The chain uses TRBV20-1 and TRBJ2-3; TRBD2 aligns across 9 bases. Per germline, CDR1 DFQATT and CDR2 SNEGSKA (reference sequence). This CDR3 spans 13 amino acids. With 5 bases clipped from V and 4 bases from J, the junction kept 4 bases outside the gene matches. The CDR3 here is CSALIAGADTQYF. The CDR3 DNA sequence: TGCAGTGCTCTAATAGCGGGGGCAGATACGCAGTATTTT.